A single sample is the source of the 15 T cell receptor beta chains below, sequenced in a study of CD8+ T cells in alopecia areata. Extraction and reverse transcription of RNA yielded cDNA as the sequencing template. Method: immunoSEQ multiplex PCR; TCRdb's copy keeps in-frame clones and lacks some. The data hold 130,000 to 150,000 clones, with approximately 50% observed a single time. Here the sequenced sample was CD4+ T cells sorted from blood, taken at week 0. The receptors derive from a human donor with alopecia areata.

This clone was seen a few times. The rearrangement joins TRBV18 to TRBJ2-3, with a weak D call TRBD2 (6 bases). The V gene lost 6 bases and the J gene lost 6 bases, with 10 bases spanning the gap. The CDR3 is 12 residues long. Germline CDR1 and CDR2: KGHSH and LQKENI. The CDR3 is CASSGLRDTQYF. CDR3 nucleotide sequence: TGTGCCAGCTCGGGACTCCGCGATACGCAGTATTTT.

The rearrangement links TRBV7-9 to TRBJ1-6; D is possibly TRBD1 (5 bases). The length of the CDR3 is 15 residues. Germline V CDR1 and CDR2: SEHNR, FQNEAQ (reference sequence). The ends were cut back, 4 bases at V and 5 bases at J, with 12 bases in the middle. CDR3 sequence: CASSSGLGDNSPLHF. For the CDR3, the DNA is TGTGCCAGCAGCTCGGGACTAGGGGATAATTCACCCCTCCACTTT.

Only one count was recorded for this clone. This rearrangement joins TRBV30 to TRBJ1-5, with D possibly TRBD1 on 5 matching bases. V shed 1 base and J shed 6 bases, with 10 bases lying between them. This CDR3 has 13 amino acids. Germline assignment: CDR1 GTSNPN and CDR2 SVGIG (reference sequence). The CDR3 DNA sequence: TGTGCCTGGAGTGGCAGGGTAGGTCAGCCCCAGCATTTT. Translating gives CAWSGRVGQPQHF.

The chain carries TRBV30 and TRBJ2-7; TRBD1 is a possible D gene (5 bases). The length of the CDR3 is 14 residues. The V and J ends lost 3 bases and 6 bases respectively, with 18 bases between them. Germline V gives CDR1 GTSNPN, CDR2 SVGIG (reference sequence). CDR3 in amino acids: CAWSLGAESSEQYF. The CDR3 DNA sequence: TGTGCCTGGAGCCTTGGGGCAGAGAGTTCCGAGCAGTACTTC.

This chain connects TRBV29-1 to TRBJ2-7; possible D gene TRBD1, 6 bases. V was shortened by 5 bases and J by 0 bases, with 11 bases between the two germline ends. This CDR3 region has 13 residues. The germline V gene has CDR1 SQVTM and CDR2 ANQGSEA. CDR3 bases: TGCAGCGTTTTGGACAGTAGCTCCTACGAGCAGTACTTC. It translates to CSVLDSSSYEQYF.

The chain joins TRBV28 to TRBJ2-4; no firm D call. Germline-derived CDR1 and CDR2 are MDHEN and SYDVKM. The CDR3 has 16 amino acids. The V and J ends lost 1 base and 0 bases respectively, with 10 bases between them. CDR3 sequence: CASSLSGQLAKNIQYF. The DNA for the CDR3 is TGTGCCAGCAGTTTATCCGGCCAGCTAGCCAAAAACATTCAGTACTTC. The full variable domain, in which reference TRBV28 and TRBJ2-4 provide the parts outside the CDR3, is DVKVTQSSRYLVKRTGEKVFLECVQDMDHENMFWYRQDPGLGLRLIYFSYDVKMKEKGDIPEGYSVSREKKERFSLILESASTNQTSMYLCASSLSGQLAKNIQYFGAGTRLSVL.

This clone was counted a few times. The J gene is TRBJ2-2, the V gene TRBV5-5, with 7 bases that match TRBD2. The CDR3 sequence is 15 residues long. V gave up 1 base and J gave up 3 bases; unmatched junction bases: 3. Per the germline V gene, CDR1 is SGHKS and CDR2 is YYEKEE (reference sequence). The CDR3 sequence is CASSLWGGDTGELFF. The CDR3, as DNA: TGTGCCAGCAGCTTGTGGGGAGGGGACACCGGGGAGCTGTTTTTT.

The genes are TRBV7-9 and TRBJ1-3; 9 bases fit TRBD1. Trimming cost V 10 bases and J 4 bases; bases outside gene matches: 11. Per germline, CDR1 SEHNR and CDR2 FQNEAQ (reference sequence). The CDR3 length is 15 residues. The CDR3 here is CATEGTGTSGNTIYF. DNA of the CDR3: TGTGCCACCGAGGGGACAGGGACGAGCGGAAACACCATATATTTT.

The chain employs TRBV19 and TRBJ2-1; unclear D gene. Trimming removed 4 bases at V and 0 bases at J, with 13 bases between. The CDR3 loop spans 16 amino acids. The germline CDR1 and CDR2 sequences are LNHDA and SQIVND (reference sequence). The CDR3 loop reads CASSKVPYRSYNEQFF. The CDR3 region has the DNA TGTGCCAGTAGTAAAGTCCCCTACCGCTCCTACAATGAGCAGTTCTTC.

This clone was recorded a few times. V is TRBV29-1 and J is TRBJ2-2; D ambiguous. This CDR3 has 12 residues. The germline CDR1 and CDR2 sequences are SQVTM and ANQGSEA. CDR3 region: CSARPYTGELFF. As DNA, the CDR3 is TGCAGTGCAAGGCCCTACACCGGGGAGCTGTTTTTT.

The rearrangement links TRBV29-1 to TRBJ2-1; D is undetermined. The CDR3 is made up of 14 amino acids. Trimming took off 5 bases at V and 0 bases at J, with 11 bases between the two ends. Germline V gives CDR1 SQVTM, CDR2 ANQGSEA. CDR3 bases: TGCAGCGTTCGGGTGGGAAGCTCCTACAATGAGCAGTTCTTC. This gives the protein CSVRVGSSYNEQFF.

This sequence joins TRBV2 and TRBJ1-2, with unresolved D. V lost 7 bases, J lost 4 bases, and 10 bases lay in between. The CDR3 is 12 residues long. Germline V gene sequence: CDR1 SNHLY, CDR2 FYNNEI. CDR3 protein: CASIAGLYGYTF. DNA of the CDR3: TGTGCCAGCATTGCAGGCCTCTATGGCTACACCTTC. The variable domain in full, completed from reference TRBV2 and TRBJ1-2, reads EPEVTQTPSHQVTQMGQEVILRCVPISNHLYFYWYRQILGQKVEFLVSFYNNEISEKSEIFDDQFSVERPDGSNFTLKIRSTKLEDSAMYFCASIAGLYGYTFGSGTRLTVV.

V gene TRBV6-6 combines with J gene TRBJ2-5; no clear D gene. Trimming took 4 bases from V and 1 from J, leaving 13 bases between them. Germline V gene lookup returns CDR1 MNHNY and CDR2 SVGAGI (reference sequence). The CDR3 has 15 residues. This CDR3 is CASSFPTGFQETQYF. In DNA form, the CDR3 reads TGTGCCAGCAGTTTCCCCACCGGGTTCCAAGAGACCCAGTACTTC.

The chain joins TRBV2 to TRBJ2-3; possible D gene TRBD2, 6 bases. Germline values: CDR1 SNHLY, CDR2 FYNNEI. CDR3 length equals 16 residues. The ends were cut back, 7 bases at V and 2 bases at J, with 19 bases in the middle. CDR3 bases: TGTGCCAGCACCTATCGGGACTTCCGCTACACAGATACGCAGTATTTT. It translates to CASTYRDFRYTDTQYF. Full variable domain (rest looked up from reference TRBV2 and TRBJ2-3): EPEVTQTPSHQVTQMGQEVILRCVPISNHLYFYWYRQILGQKVEFLVSFYNNEISEKSEIFDDQFSVERPDGSNFTLKIRSTKLEDSAMYFCASTYRDFRYTDTQYFGPGTRLTVL.

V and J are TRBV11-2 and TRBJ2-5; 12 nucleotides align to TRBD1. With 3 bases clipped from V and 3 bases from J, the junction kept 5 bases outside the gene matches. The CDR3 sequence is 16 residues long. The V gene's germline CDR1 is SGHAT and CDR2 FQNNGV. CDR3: CASSFRGTGGEETQYF. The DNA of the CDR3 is TGTGCCAGCAGCTTCCGGGGGACAGGGGGCGAAGAGACCCAGTACTTC.